The 24 T cell receptor beta chains reported below all come from one sample, sequenced in a study of blood T cell repertoires in COVID-19. Method: immunoSEQ multiplex PCR; TCRdb's copy keeps in-frame clones and lacks some. The sample carries over 85,000 clones, over 80% recorded once. The material sequenced was peripheral blood. The receptors shown here come from a woman in her seventies with acute or convalescent COVID-19.

This clone occurred once. The gene calls are TRBV15 and TRBJ1-1; D unclear. V was trimmed by 0 bases and J by 0 bases, leaving 5 bases between them. This CDR3 is 14 amino acids long. Germline V CDR1 and CDR2: LNHNV, YYDKDF (reference sequence). CDR3 in amino acids: CATSRDGVNTEAFF. For the CDR3, the DNA is TGTGCCACCAGCAGAGATGGAGTGAACACTGAAGCTTTCTTT.

The rearrangement links TRBV7-3 to TRBJ1-2; D not certain. Per germline, CDR1 SGHTA and CDR2 FQGTGA. CDR3 length: 16 amino acids. Trimming left V 5 bases short and J 6 bases short, with 22 bases between. In DNA, the CDR3 is TGTGCCAGCAGCCAGAGATTGGGAGTGAATTTCGATGGCTACACCTTC. Its translation: CASSQRLGVNFDGYTF.

There are a few counts of this clone. J is TRBJ2-1 and V is TRBV7-9, with 15 bases lining up with TRBD2. V shed 5 bases and J 16 bases; nucleotides not matched to a gene: 9. CDR1 is SEHNR, CDR2 FQNEAQ, per germline (reference sequence). This CDR3 is 14 amino acids long. The CDR3 nucleotides read TGTGCCAGCAGCCTTGAGGGACTAGCGGGGGGTTACTTCTTC. This codes for CASSLEGLAGGYFF. Full variable domain (missing parts from reference TRBV7-9 and TRBJ2-1): DTGVSQNPRHKITKRGQNVTFRCDPISEHNRLYWYRQTLGQGPEFLTYFQNEAQLEKSRLLSDRFSAERPKGSFSTLEIQRTEQGDSAMYLCASSLEGLAGGYFFGPGTRLTVL.

This rearrangement joins TRBV7-9 to TRBJ1-4; D perhaps matches TRBD1 (6 bases). Germline lookup yields CDR1 SEHNR and CDR2 FQNEAQ (reference sequence). The CDR3 is 12 residues long. V was shortened by 3 bases and J by 13 bases, with 12 bases between the two germline ends. In nucleotides, the CDR3 is TGTGCCAGCAGCTTGACAGGAGCGCTACTGTTTTTT. Translation gives CASSLTGALLFF.

The chain has TRBV19 and TRBJ1-2; 7 nucleotides line up with TRBD1. CDR1 and CDR2 from the germline V gene are LNHDA and SQIVND (reference sequence). The junction had 6 bases not matched to a gene; V was cut back by 3 bases and J by 2 bases. The CDR3 sequence is 15 residues long. CDR3 DNA sequence: TGTGCCAGTAGTATTAGTGCGACAGGGAACTATGGCTACACCTTC. Protein sequence: CASSISATGNYGYTF.

The chain is built from TRBV19 and TRBJ1-2, with D hard to call. This CDR3 region has 15 residues. The ends were cut back, 5 bases at V and 0 bases at J, with 13 bases in the middle. CDR1 and CDR2 from the germline V gene are LNHDA and SQIVND (reference sequence). Written as DNA, the CDR3 is TGTGCCAGTAGTGAGTGGTCAGAGGCTAACTATGGCTACACCTTC. It translates to CASSEWSEANYGYTF.

This chain connects TRBV5-1 to TRBJ2-2, with D possibly TRBD1 on 7 matching bases. Trimming left V 0 bases short and J 5 bases short, with 11 bases between. The CDR3 totals 15 residues. The V gene's germline CDR1 is SGHRS and CDR2 YFSETQ. Here the CDR3 reads CASSLAGGITGELFF. The CDR3 DNA reads as TGCGCCAGCAGCTTGGCAGGGGGGATAACCGGGGAGCTGTTTTTT.

This clone appeared a few times. The gene calls are TRBV20-1 and TRBJ1-2; weak D call: TRBD1 (5 bases). The CDR3 loop spans 15 amino acids. Trimming removed 3 bases at V and 3 bases at J, with 17 bases between. CDR1 DFQATT and CDR2 SNEGSKA come from the germline V gene (reference sequence). The CDR3 here is CSASGPTSRDYGYTF. The DNA of the CDR3 is TGCAGTGCTAGTGGGCCCACTTCCAGGGACTATGGCTACACCTTC.

The chain employs TRBV27 and TRBJ2-7; 7 positions match TRBD1. The CDR3 loop spans 15 amino acids. Germline CDR1 is MNHEY and CDR2 is SMNVEV (reference sequence). The V segment lost 5 bases and the J segment 2 bases; nucleotides outside the gene matches: 9. Here the CDR3 DNA reads TGTGCCAGCAGTCCACCCGGGACAGAAACCTACGAGCAGTACTTC. This codes for CASSPPGTETYEQYF.

This clone was detected a few times. The rearrangement uses TRBV7-9 and TRBJ1-3, with no clear D. The CDR3 length is 13 residues. Trimming removed 5 bases at V and 4 bases at J, with 9 bases between. Germline-derived CDR1 and CDR2 are SEHNR and FQNEAQ (reference sequence). The CDR3 DNA sequence: TGTGCCAGCAGCCGGGGTGCGGGAAACACCATATATTTT. It encodes CASSRGAGNTIYF.

The chain couples TRBV29-1 to TRBJ2-1; maybe TRBD2 (6 bases). There are 13 residues in the CDR3. The V end was cut by 8 bases, the J end by 4 bases, with 15 bases between. Germline CDR1 SQVTM, CDR2 ANQGSEA. The CDR3, as DNA: TGCAGCAGTAGACGGGGGACGTACAATGAGCAGTTCTTC. It specifies CSSRRGTYNEQFF.

A few counts support this clone. The chain carries TRBV28 and TRBJ1-4; no definite D call. Trimming took 5 bases from V and 10 from J, leaving 11 bases between them. In germline, CDR1 is MDHEN, CDR2 SYDVKM. This CDR3 is built from 12 residues. CDR3 sequence reads: CASSPSEGKLFF. CDR3 DNA: TGTGCCAGCAGTCCGTCAGAGGGAAAACTGTTTTTT.

This chain joins TRBV6-5 and TRBJ2-7; the D gene is possibly TRBD1 (6 bases). With 5 bases removed from V and 1 base from J, the gap between germline ends came to 15 bases. CDR3 length: 15 amino acids. Germline assignment: CDR1 MNHEY and CDR2 SVGAGI. In DNA form, the CDR3 reads TGTGCCAGCAGTCGACGGGCCGGACAGTCCTACGAGCAGTACTTC. This sequence encodes CASSRRAGQSYEQYF.

This clone was observed a handful of times. This chain uses TRBV24-1 with TRBJ2-1, with D possibly TRBD1 on 5 matching bases. Germline V gene data show CDR1 as KGHDR and CDR2 as SFDVKD. Deletions cut 6 bases from V and 4 bases from J, with 9 bases between. The CDR3 contains 13 residues. CDR3 sequence (DNA): TGTGCCACCAGTAATCAGGGATACAATGAGCAGTTCTTC. Translation: CATSNQGYNEQFF.

The chain combines TRBV30 with TRBJ2-7; possible D gene TRBD2, 6 bases. V was clipped by 2 bases and J by 4 bases, with 27 bases between them. Germline CDR1 GTSNPN, CDR2 SVGIG (reference sequence). The CDR3 runs 18 residues. DNA for the CDR3: TGTGCCTGGAGTACCCCGGGACTTATTTTTATAGCGAAGTACGAGCAGTACTTC. It translates to CAWSTPGLIFIAKYEQYF. The variable domain in full, completed from reference TRBV30 and TRBJ2-7, reads SQTIHQWPATLVQPVGSPLSLECTVEGTSNPNLYWYRQAAGRGLQLLFYSVGIGQISSEVPQNLSASRPQDRQFILSSKKLLLSDSGFYLCAWSTPGLIFIAKYEQYFGPGTRLTVT.

The J gene is TRBJ1-1, the V gene TRBV2, with no clear D. Germline V gene sequence: CDR1 SNHLY, CDR2 FYNNEI. This CDR3 is built from 13 residues. V lost 6 bases and J 0 bases, leaving 8 bases between the germline ends. The CDR3 DNA sequence: TGTGCCAGCAGAATACAAATGAACACTGAAGCTTTCTTT. Translating it yields CASRIQMNTEAFF.

This clone has a single count. This chain links TRBV4-2 with TRBJ1-3; D is unresolved. V was shortened by 0 bases and J by 0 bases, with 12 bases between the two germline ends. Germline V lookup: CDR1 LGHNA, CDR2 YNFKEQ. The CDR3 totals 17 residues. CDR3 nucleotide sequence: TGTGCCAGCAGCCAAGATACGGCGGCCACCTCTGGAAACACCATATATTTT. Translation gives CASSQDTAATSGNTIYF.

This clone has a single count. A junction boundary mismatches the germline segment, possibly from a read error. V gene TRBV12-3 or TRBV12-4 combines with J gene TRBJ1-3, with 7 bases lining up with TRBD1. The CDR3 covers 12 residues. The CDR3 coding sequence is TGTGCCAGCAGTTTCACGAGCGACAGGGTTTCTTTT. The encoded protein is CASSFTSDRVSF.

This chain links TRBV6-1 with TRBJ2-1, with D possibly being TRBD2 (5 bases). This CDR3 region has 15 residues. V was pared by 3 bases and J by 6 bases, with 15 bases between. Germline CDR1 reads MNHNS; CDR2 reads SASEGT. The CDR3 protein is CASSERTLASNEQFF. CDR3 in DNA: TGTGCCAGCAGTGAGAGGACCCTAGCTTCCAATGAGCAGTTCTTC.

The gene calls are TRBV7-9 and TRBJ1-2, with D perhaps TRBD1 (5 bases). There are 13 residues in the CDR3. Germline assignment: CDR1 SEHNR and CDR2 FQNEAQ (reference sequence). Trimming left V 5 bases short and J 7 bases short, with 14 bases between. As DNA, the CDR3 is TGTGCCAGCAGCCTTTCGGGAGGGGCTGGCTACACCTTC. Protein product: CASSLSGGAGYTF.

The chain recombines TRBV28 with TRBJ1-5; 8 bases agree with TRBD1. Germline V CDR1 and CDR2: MDHEN, SYDVKM. After removal of 5 bases from V and 0 bases from J, the junction contained 3 bases not matched to a gene. There are 15 residues in the CDR3. The CDR3 region has the DNA TGTGCCAGCAGTCGGACAGGGAATAGCAATCAGCCCCAGCATTTT. Amino acids: CASSRTGNSNQPQHF.

The rearrangement joins TRBV10-3 to TRBJ2-3, with 13 bases that match TRBD2. With V trimmed by 7 bases and J by 1 base, 5 bases remained unmatched. CDR3 size: 16 residues. Germline values: CDR1 ENHRY, CDR2 SYGVKD. The CDR3 is CAITSGTSGGTDTQYF. As DNA, the CDR3 is TGTGCCATCACCTCCGGGACTAGCGGGGGCACAGATACGCAGTATTTT.

The chain couples TRBV13 to TRBJ1-1; 7 bases map to TRBD1. Per germline, CDR1 PRHDT and CDR2 FYEKMQ (reference sequence). The CDR3 loop spans 14 amino acids. J lost 6 bases, V lost 4 bases, and 8 bases had no gene match. The CDR3 is CASSSDAGTAEAFF. The CDR3 coding sequence is TGTGCCAGCAGCTCAGACGCCGGGACAGCTGAAGCTTTCTTT.

The chain recombines TRBV10-2 with TRBJ1-1, with D uncertain. Germline CDR1 WSHSY, CDR2 SAAADI. The CDR3 totals 13 residues. Trimming took off 4 bases at V and 3 bases at J, with 9 bases between the two ends. The CDR3 reads CASSAQVHTEAFF. CDR3 coding DNA: TGCGCCAGCAGTGCCCAGGTTCACACTGAAGCTTTCTTT.